These 3 T cell receptor beta chains were sequenced from one sample in a study of T cells after yellow fever vaccination. Via MiXCR, TCRdb re-called the 5' RACE reads, giving one row per CDR3 protein. The sample has a few hundred thousand distinct CDR3 sequences; 5.2% are singletons. Sequencing used CD4+ T cells sorted from PBMCs, obtained on the day of the yellow fever booster vaccination. The receptor source for this set is a young man who received the YFV17D yellow fever vaccine.

This clonotype turned up a few times. The gene calls are TRBV6-2 or TRBV6-3 and TRBJ1-2, with D perhaps TRBD1 (5 bases). Deletions cut 6 bases from V and 8 bases from J, with 13 bases between. The CDR3 is made up of 12 amino acids. Germline CDR1 and CDR2: MNHEY and SVGEGT. The DNA for the CDR3 is TGTGCCAGCAGCCTCGGGGCTGGAGGCTACACCTTC. It yields the protein CASSLGAGGYTF.

The V call is TRBV12-3 or TRBV12-4, the J call TRBJ2-7, with D possibly matching TRBD2 (5 bases). With 3 bases removed from V and 4 bases from J, the gap between germline ends came to 10 bases. The length of the CDR3 is 13 residues. CDR3 nucleotides: TGTGCCAGCAGTTTGGGAGTTACTTACGAGCAGTACTTC. This codes for CASSLGVTYEQYF.

The V and J genes are TRBV7-3 and TRBJ2-7; 8 bases match TRBD1. The germline gives CDR1 SGHTA, CDR2 FQGTGA. Germline trimming cut 4 bases from V and 5 bases from J; bases unmatched to any gene: 4. The CDR3 is made up of 13 amino acids. Here the CDR3 DNA reads TGTGCCAGCAGCTGGACAGGGCGGGACGAGCAGTACTTC. Amino acid sequence: CASSWTGRDEQYF.